This T cell receptor (beta chain) stems from a study of regulatory T cells in long-lasting Graves disease. Study at large: Newly diagnosed Graves' patients took antithyroid drugs under 3 months.

In its sample, this clonotype was seen a few times. Its cognate antigen is unknown. Described time point: newly diagnosed GD, antithyroid drugs for less than 3 months. PBMC-derived RNA was used for the TCR library. Construction of the TCR beta libraries employed iRepertoire HTBI primers in conjunction with Arm-PCR of CDR3 regions. TCRdb itself ran the multiplex PCR reads through MiXCR, one entry per CDR3 protein. The sample holds roughly 400,000 distinct CDR3 sequences, about 15% seen once. Study-level points and caveats: Persistent disease exhibited a predilection for TRBV28, TRBJ1-2 and TRBJ2-5.

Germline V gives CDR1 SGHNT, CDR2 YYREEE (reference sequence). V shed 4 bases and J shed 3 bases, with 10 bases lying between them. The CDR3 contains 13 residues. Separately, the same data were catalogued under a study of T cells in Graves' hyperthyroidism and ophthalmopathy.

The input for sequencing was peripheral blood mononuclear cells (PBMCs), taken at new diagnosis, from a patient treated with antithyroid drugs. The V call is TRBV5-4, the J call TRBJ2-5, with D possibly being TRBD1 (6 bases). This clonotype originated in a woman in her 40s with Graves disease. Here the CDR3 DNA reads TGTGCCAGCAGCCGGGACACCAAAGAGACCCAGTACTTC. Protein product: CASSRDTKETQYF.